This T cell receptor beta chain was identified during a study of blood T cells in healthy people across ages. Study-level points and caveats: Higher naive T cell percentage went strongly together with higher TCR beta diversity. Per million T cells, the diversity of TCR beta decreased roughly linearly as age advanced.

The CDR3 has 15 residues. Trimming cost V 2 bases and J 3 bases; bases outside gene matches: 5. CDR1 and CDR2 (germline): SGHRS, YFSETQ. Total RNA was isolated from each sample in quantities of at least 6 micrograms. A note on this clonotype: The antigen is undetermined.

A second PCR, run for 7 to 11 cycles, used a sample-barcoded 5' primer plus a J-beta primer mix. Every molecule of cDNA carried a tag from a template-switch adaptor with 12 random nucleotides. TCRdb reprocessed the 5' RACE reads with MiXCR, giving one entry per CDR3 protein. Seen here are roughly 2 million distinct CDR3 sequences, approximately 50% observed once, and the top ten hold roughly 2%. Sequenced sample: blood. The chain links TRBV5-1 to TRBJ2-3; TRBD2 aligns across 8 bases. The origin of this receptor is a woman aged 40 to 55 in good health. CDR3 residues: CASSFSGLGTDTQYF. The CDR3 DNA sequence: TGCGCCAGCAGCTTCTCGGGACTAGGAACAGATACGCAGTATTTT. Full variable domain (rest looked up from reference TRBV5-1 and TRBJ2-3): KAGVTQTPRYLIKTRGQQVTLSCSPISGHRSVSWYQQTPGQGLQFLFEYFSETQRNKGNFPGRFSGRQFSNSRSEMNVSTLELGDSALYLCASSFSGLGTDTQYFGPGTRLTVL.